The 3 T cell receptor beta chains below all came from one sample that was sequenced in a study of shared clonotypes between healthy human individuals. Measured with immunoSEQ multiplex PCR; TCRdb has only the in-frame clones, and not every one. The table lists 2 million to 2.5 million clones, 93% of them singletons. Source material: naive CD4+ T cells from PBMCs. Subset of the sample: CD45RA+ positively selected. Receptors originate from a man between 18 and 29 years old in good health. Some clones in this sample may be carry-over from other donors' samples.

The V call is TRBV5-1, the J call TRBJ1-1; D ambiguous. Germline values: CDR1 SGHRS, CDR2 YFSETQ. V was cut by 2 bases and J by 4 bases, with 15 bases left in between. This CDR3 spans 15 amino acids. CDR3 region: CASSLHGELSTEAFF. The CDR3 nucleotides read TGCGCCAGCAGCTTACATGGAGAATTGAGCACTGAAGCTTTCTTT.

The chain uses TRBV28 and TRBJ2-6, with a weak D call TRBD1 (5 bases). This CDR3 spans 17 amino acids. The germline V and J ends were trimmed by 7 bases and 0 bases, with 16 bases remaining between them. Germline CDR1 MDHEN, CDR2 SYDVKM. The CDR3 protein is CASTPRQGSSGANVLTF. The CDR3 DNA follows: TGTGCCAGCACCCCTCGGCAGGGAAGCTCTGGGGCCAACGTCCTGACTTTC.

Remarks on this clone: Other DNA sequences in the sample encode the same CDR3. The chain uses TRBV18 and TRBJ2-3; TRBD2 matches 10 bases. This CDR3 spans 16 amino acids. V shed 1 base and J 2 bases; nucleotides not matched to a gene: 3. Per germline, CDR1 KGHSH and CDR2 LQKENI. CDR3 loop: CASSPLTSGSTDTQYF. DNA for the CDR3: TGTGCCAGCTCACCACTGACTAGCGGGTCCACAGATACGCAGTATTTT.